Listed below are T cell receptor beta chains from one sample, sequenced in a study of blood T cell repertoires in COVID-19. Assay: immunoSEQ multiplex PCR; the TCRdb copy retains only in-frame clones and omits some. The sample has over 45,000 clones; 88% are singletons. The specimen was peripheral blood. These receptors were taken from a man in his sixties with active COVID-19. Each CDR3 is given with its conserved first and last residue. The D gene is left open where the match is weak. Rows may omit the clone size; those that give it use once, few, many or a size class.

clone_size	v_call	j_call	d_call	cdr3_length	cdr3_nt	cdr3_aa
once	TRBV5-6	TRBJ2-7	.	14	TGTGCCAGCAGCTTCGGTACAGGGATCTACGAGCAGTACTTC	CASSFGTGIYEQYF
few	TRBV19	TRBJ1-1	.	12	TGTGCCAGTAGTAACGACAGAATTGAAGCTTTCTTT	CASSNDRIEAFF
.	TRBV14	TRBJ2-7	TRBD2	15	TGTGCCAGCAGCCTGCGAGCGGGAGTTTCGGTGGAGCAGTACTTC	CASSLRAGVSVEQYF
.	TRBV19	TRBJ2-7	TRBD2	16	TGTGCCAGTAGTCCCCGGACTAGCGGGAGGACCTACGAGCAGTACTTC	CASSPRTSGRTYEQYF
.	TRBV4-1	TRBJ2-1	TRBD1	16	TGCGCCAGCAGCCTCAGCCGGGACAGGGGTTACAATGAGCAGTTCTTC	CASSLSRDRGYNEQFF
.	TRBV14	TRBJ1-5	.	13	TGTGCCAGCAGCCAAGTCCCAGGACAGCCCCAGCATTTT	CASSQVPGQPQHF
.	TRBV7-9	TRBJ1-1	.	12	TGTGCCAGCAGGGAGATGAACACTGAAGCTTTCTTT	CASREMNTEAFF
.	TRBV6-5	TRBJ2-1	TRBD1	15	TGTGCCAGCAGTTACAGGGGACAGGCCTACAATGAGCAGTTCTTC	CASSYRGQAYNEQFF
.	TRBV21-1	TRBJ2-7	.	15	TGTGCCAGCAGCTCGATGACTCCCAGCTCCTACGAGCAGTACTTC	CASSSMTPSSYEQYF
.	TRBV27	TRBJ2-1	TRBD2	14	TGTGCCAGCAGTGAAGCAGGGAGGGACAATGAGCAGTTCTTC	CASSEAGRDNEQFF
.	TRBV18	TRBJ2-5	TRBD1	18	TGTGCCAGCTCACAAATGACAGGGTGGTCCAATCTTCAAGAGACCCAGTACTTC	CASSQMTGWSNLQETQYF
.	TRBV6-5	TRBJ1-2	.	10	TGTGCCAGCAGGGAGGATGGCTACACCTTC	CASREDGYTF
.	TRBV6-5	TRBJ2-5	TRBD1	15	TGTGCCAGCAGTTTGCTACAGGGGGCTTGGGAGACCCAGTACTTC	CASSLLQGAWETQYF
.	TRBV15	TRBJ2-7	TRBD1	16	TGTGCCACCAGCAGCGGGAAGTCAAACAGGGGCTACGAGCAGTACTTC	CATSSGKSNRGYEQYF
.	TRBV2	TRBJ1-6	.	15	TGTGCCAGCAGCCAACAGAGCTCCTATAATTCACCCCTCCACTTT	CASSQQSSYNSPLHF
.	TRBV19	TRBJ1-4	TRBD1	12	TGTGCCAGTGGACAGGGGCGGGAAAAACTGTTTTTT	CASGQGREKLFF
.	TRBV5-1	TRBJ2-7	.	12	TGCGCCAGCAGCTTGGCCGCGGGCGAGCAGTACTTC	CASSLAAGEQYF
.	TRBV9	TRBJ1-3	.	13	TGTGCCAGCAGCACCAACAGGGGAAACACCATATATTTT	CASSTNRGNTIYF
.	TRBV7-9	TRBJ1-1	.	15	TGTGCCAGCAGGCACAGGGTGTCGGTTGACACTGAAGCTTTCTTT	CASRHRVSVDTEAFF
.	TRBV27	TRBJ1-3	.	15	TGTGCCAGCAGTTTATCAGCGGATACTGGAAACACCATATATTTT	CASSLSADTGNTIYF
.	TRBV6-2/TRBV6-3	TRBJ2-3	.	16	TGTGCCAGCAGTCCCGGACTATACCCACCAACAGATACGCAGTATTTT	CASSPGLYPPTDTQYF
.	TRBV7-3	TRBJ2-3	TRBD1	15	TGTGCCAGCAGCGCCGACGGGACAGAGTTTCAAACGCAGTATTTT	CASSADGTEFQTQYF
.	TRBV9	TRBJ2-1	TRBD2	19	TGTGCCAGCATCCCACCGGGACTAGCGCGATTTAGCTCCTACAATGAGCAGTTCTTC	CASIPPGLARFSSYNEQFF
.	TRBV29-1	TRBJ2-3	.	13	TGCAGCGTTGAAGGGGGCCTCACAGATACGCAGTATTTT	CSVEGGLTDTQYF
few	TRBV11-2	TRBJ2-2	.	13	TGTGCCAGCAGCCAGGGCAGTGTCGGGGAGCTGTTTTTT	CASSQGSVGELFF
.	TRBV9	TRBJ2-5	TRBD2	17	TGTGCCAGCAGCGTTGAGACTAGCGGGAGGAACCAAGAGACCCAGTACTTC	CASSVETSGRNQETQYF
once	TRBV2	TRBJ1-6	.	14	TGTGCCAGCAGGGCCGGGGGGGCGAGCTCACCCCTCCACTTT	CASRAGGASSPLHF
.	TRBV11-3	TRBJ2-1	TRBD2	18	TGTGCCAGCAGCTCAAGGACTAGCGGGAGGGGGGCCTACAATGAGCAGTTCTTC	CASSSRTSGRGAYNEQFF
.	TRBV3-1/TRBV3-2	TRBJ1-2	.	14	TGTGCCAGCAGCCAAGACAGTGGTCTCTATGGCTACACCTTC	CASSQDSGLYGYTF
.	TRBV19	TRBJ1-1	.	14	TGTGCCAGTAGTATAGTGGGGGGGTATACTGAAGCTTTCTTT	CASSIVGGYTEAFF
.	TRBV7-6	TRBJ2-4	TRBD1	13	TGTGCCAGCAGCTCGCCGACAGGGGGCATTCAGTACTTC	CASSSPTGGIQYF